This TCR beta chain originates from a study of blood T cells in healthy people across ages. Germline values: CDR1 SEHNR, CDR2 FQNEAQ (reference sequence). Trimming removed 0 bases at V and 4 bases at J, with 12 bases between. The CDR3 has 15 amino acids. Combining a sample-barcoded 5' primer with a J-beta primer mix, a second PCR ran for roughly 7 to 12 cycles. TCRdb reanalysed the 5' RACE reads using MiXCR and keeps one entry per CDR3 protein. The sample lists about 830,000 distinct CDR3 sequences; 55% to 65% were seen once. Sequencing was carried out using blood. The clonotype was recovered from a man aged 30 to 39 in good health. This sequence joins TRBV7-9 and TRBJ1-2; D is unclear. The CDR3, as DNA: TGTGCCAGCAGCTTAGCGTTAGGCGGGTCCTATGGCTACACCTTC. It encodes CASSLALGGSYGYTF.